One TCR beta chain is described in this entry. CDR1 and CDR2 from the germline V gene are MDHEN and SYDVKM. V lost 5 bases and J lost 2, with 12 bases in between. The length of the CDR3 is 14 residues. PCR was performed a second time for about 7 to 12 cycles using a sample-barcoded 5' primer and a J-beta primer mix. TCRdb passed the 5' RACE reads through MiXCR, listing each CDR3 protein once. The table shows under 2,000,000 distinct CDR3 sequences, with about 50% occurring only once. The data originate from a study of blood T cells in healthy people across ages. The specimen was blood. The clonotype was recovered from a middle-aged woman in good health. The V and J genes are TRBV28 and TRBJ1-2; no clear D. CDR3 protein: CASSPRRENYGYTF. The CDR3 bases are TGTGCCAGCAGTCCCCGACGGGAGAACTATGGCTACACCTTC.